Listed below are T cell receptor beta chains from one sample, sequenced in a study of regulatory T cells in long-lasting Graves disease. Each CDR3 protein gets one entry after TCRdb re-called the multiplex PCR reads with MiXCR. The table has around 250,000 distinct CDR3 sequences, approximately 18% seen once. In addition, the sample was reused for a study of T cells in Graves' hyperthyroidism and ophthalmopathy.

Here the sequenced sample was peripheral blood mononuclear cells (PBMCs), taken at new diagnosis, from a patient treated with antithyroid drugs. These receptors came from a woman aged 25 to 39 with Graves disease. Each CDR3 is given with its conserved first and last residue. A D gene is named only where the DNA matches it firmly. The size of a clone is reported for some rows only, either as once, few or many, or as a class for expanded clones.

v_call: TRBV5-1; cdr3_length: 11; j_call: TRBJ2-5; clone_size: many; d_call: -; cdr3_nt: TGCGCCAGCAGGGAAGCAGAGACCCAGTACTTC; cdr3_aa: CASREAETQYF
v_call: TRBV13; cdr3_length: 16; j_call: TRBJ2-5; clone_size: many; d_call: TRBD2; cdr3_nt: TGTGCCAGCAGCTTACGGACTAGCGGGGGGGCGGAGACCCAGTACTTC; cdr3_aa: CASSLRTSGGAETQYF
v_call: TRBV5-1; cdr3_length: 12; j_call: TRBJ2-7; clone_size: many; d_call: -; cdr3_nt: TGCGCCAGCAGCTTAAGTCCGGGGGAGCAGTACTTC; cdr3_aa: CASSLSPGEQYF
v_call: TRBV29-1; cdr3_length: 13; j_call: TRBJ1-2; clone_size: -; d_call: -; cdr3_nt: TGCAGCGTTGAAAGACAGGTTGACTATGGCTACACCTTC; cdr3_aa: CSVERQVDYGYTF
v_call: TRBV6-5; cdr3_length: 13; j_call: TRBJ1-1; clone_size: many; d_call: -; cdr3_nt: TGTGCCAGCAGTTACAACAAGAACACTGAAGCTTTCTTT; cdr3_aa: CASSYNKNTEAFF
v_call: TRBV19; cdr3_length: 13; j_call: TRBJ2-7; clone_size: few; d_call: -; cdr3_nt: TGTGCCAGTAGTATCCCGGCGAGGGCCGAGCAGTACTTC; cdr3_aa: CASSIPARAEQYF
v_call: TRBV5-1; cdr3_length: 13; j_call: TRBJ2-1; clone_size: many; d_call: -; cdr3_nt: TGCGCCAGCAGCCCGTCGACAGTCTACGAGCAGTTCTTC; cdr3_aa: CASSPSTVYEQFF
v_call: TRBV14; cdr3_length: 16; j_call: TRBJ2-1; clone_size: many; d_call: TRBD2; cdr3_nt: TGTGCCAGCAGCCAAGAAAGAGCGGGGCGGAACAATGAGCAGTTCTTC; cdr3_aa: CASSQERAGRNNEQFF
v_call: TRBV4-2; cdr3_length: 15; j_call: TRBJ1-1; clone_size: many; d_call: -; cdr3_nt: TGTGCCAGCAGCCAAGAGACGGGCAGGGAATCTGAAGCTTTCTTT; cdr3_aa: CASSQETGRESEAFF
v_call: TRBV20-1; cdr3_length: 15; j_call: TRBJ2-1; clone_size: many; d_call: TRBD2; cdr3_nt: TGCAGTGCTAGAGACTCCGGGGGGGCGGGCAATGAGCAGTTCTTC; cdr3_aa: CSARDSGGAGNEQFF
v_call: TRBV20-1; cdr3_length: 13; j_call: TRBJ1-4; clone_size: many; d_call: -; cdr3_nt: TGCAGTGCTAGAAGATCGGTTTTGGAAAAACTGTTTTTT; cdr3_aa: CSARRSVLEKLFF
v_call: TRBV6-1; cdr3_length: 13; j_call: TRBJ2-1; clone_size: many; d_call: -; cdr3_nt: TGTGCCAGCAGTGAGACCGGGGCTGGTGAGCAGTTCTTC; cdr3_aa: CASSETGAGEQFF
v_call: TRBV7-2; cdr3_length: 15; j_call: TRBJ1-2; clone_size: -; d_call: TRBD1; cdr3_nt: TGTGCCAGCAGCTTGAAACAGGGGGTGAACTATGGCTACACCTTC; cdr3_aa: CASSLKQGVNYGYTF
v_call: TRBV4-1; cdr3_length: 15; j_call: TRBJ1-1; clone_size: many; d_call: -; cdr3_nt: TGCGCCAGCAGCCAAGTATTTACGGGGTACACTGAAGCTTTCTTT; cdr3_aa: CASSQVFTGYTEAFF
v_call: TRBV5-1; cdr3_length: 16; j_call: TRBJ2-7; clone_size: many; d_call: TRBD1; cdr3_nt: TGCGCCAGCAGCCATGGGGCCAGGGGGAGATCCTACGAGCAGTACTTC; cdr3_aa: CASSHGARGRSYEQYF
v_call: TRBV20-1; cdr3_length: 14; j_call: TRBJ2-1; clone_size: many; d_call: TRBD1; cdr3_nt: TGCAGTGCTAGGGGGACAGGAGTCTACAATGAGCAGTTCTTC; cdr3_aa: CSARGTGVYNEQFF
v_call: TRBV7-9; cdr3_length: 16; j_call: TRBJ1-3; clone_size: many; d_call: -; cdr3_nt: TGTGCCAGCAGCTTATCGGTTTGGACAAGCGGAAACACCATATATTTT; cdr3_aa: CASSLSVWTSGNTIYF
v_call: TRBV3-1; cdr3_length: 16; j_call: TRBJ1-2; clone_size: many; d_call: TRBD1; cdr3_nt: TGTGCCAGCAGCCCGTATCCCTCAGGGGGCGGCTATGGCTACACCTTC; cdr3_aa: CASSPYPSGGGYGYTF
v_call: TRBV25-1; cdr3_length: 13; j_call: TRBJ1-2; clone_size: -; d_call: TRBD1; cdr3_nt: TGTGCCAGCAGTACACAGGGGGCGCGAGGCTACACCTTC; cdr3_aa: CASSTQGARGYTF
v_call: TRBV2; cdr3_length: 16; j_call: TRBJ1-1; clone_size: few; d_call: TRBD1; cdr3_nt: TGCGCCAGCAGCCACCGACAGGGGCTGTCAAACACTGAAGCTTTCTTT; cdr3_aa: CASSHRQGLSNTEAFF
v_call: TRBV20-1; cdr3_length: 11; j_call: TRBJ1-2; clone_size: many; d_call: -; cdr3_nt: TGCAGTGCTAGTAAGAAGGATGGCTACACCTTC; cdr3_aa: CSASKKDGYTF
v_call: TRBV9; cdr3_length: 15; j_call: TRBJ2-1; clone_size: many; d_call: -; cdr3_nt: TGTGCCAGCAGCGTAGAGGGGGGGGGAACCAATGAGCAGTTCTTC; cdr3_aa: CASSVEGGGTNEQFF
v_call: TRBV5-8; cdr3_length: 15; j_call: TRBJ1-1; clone_size: many; d_call: TRBD1; cdr3_nt: TGTGCCAGCAGAGTGGACGGACAGGGTGATCGTGAAGCTTTCTTT; cdr3_aa: CASRVDGQGDREAFF
v_call: TRBV5-6; cdr3_length: 14; j_call: TRBJ2-2; clone_size: many; d_call: -; cdr3_nt: TGTGCCAGCAGCCCTGAATCGAACACCGGGGAGCTGTTTTTT; cdr3_aa: CASSPESNTGELFF
v_call: TRBV6-2/TRBV6-3; cdr3_length: 15; j_call: TRBJ2-1; clone_size: -; d_call: -; cdr3_nt: TGTGCCAGCAGTACTGGGCGGGCCGCCTACAATGAGCAGTTCTTC; cdr3_aa: CASSTGRAAYNEQFF
v_call: TRBV7-9; cdr3_length: 15; j_call: TRBJ1-6; clone_size: few; d_call: -; cdr3_nt: TGTGCCAGCAGCTTAGGAATGGGGGATTTCTCACCCCTCCACTTT; cdr3_aa: CASSLGMGDFSPLHF
v_call: TRBV6-1; cdr3_length: 15; j_call: TRBJ1-6; clone_size: many; d_call: TRBD1; cdr3_nt: TGTGCCAGCAGCTACTCAGAACAGGGGAAATCACCCCTCCACTTT; cdr3_aa: CASSYSEQGKSPLHF
v_call: TRBV11-2; cdr3_length: 17; j_call: TRBJ2-1; clone_size: few; d_call: TRBD1; cdr3_nt: TGTGCCAGCAGCTCACCGCCGGGACAGGGGAACGGCAATGAGCAGTTCTTC; cdr3_aa: CASSSPPGQGNGNEQFF
v_call: TRBV9; cdr3_length: 17; j_call: TRBJ2-3; clone_size: -; d_call: -; cdr3_nt: TGTGCCAGCAGCGTAGAGGTCAATGGGGGATACACAGATACGCAGTATTTT; cdr3_aa: CASSVEVNGGYTDTQYF
v_call: TRBV6-9; cdr3_length: 15; j_call: TRBJ1-1; clone_size: -; d_call: -; cdr3_nt: TGTGCCAGCAGTTACTTTGGGGGAGGGGTCTCTGAAGCTTTCTTT; cdr3_aa: CASSYFGGGVSEAFF
v_call: TRBV20-1; cdr3_length: 16; j_call: TRBJ2-5; clone_size: many; d_call: TRBD2; cdr3_nt: TGCAGTGCTAGAGATGGAGGAGGACTAGCGATAGAGACCCAGTACTTC; cdr3_aa: CSARDGGGLAIETQYF
v_call: TRBV20-1; cdr3_length: 14; j_call: TRBJ2-7; clone_size: many; d_call: TRBD2; cdr3_nt: TGCAGTGCACACGGACTAGCGGGGGACCACGAGCAGTACTTC; cdr3_aa: CSAHGLAGDHEQYF
v_call: TRBV9; cdr3_length: 19; j_call: TRBJ2-4; clone_size: many; d_call: TRBD1; cdr3_nt: TGTGCCAGCAGCGAAAACCCGGGACAGGGTGCTATAGCCAAAAACATTCAGTACTTC; cdr3_aa: CASSENPGQGAIAKNIQYF
v_call: TRBV12-3/TRBV12-4; cdr3_length: 15; j_call: TRBJ2-3; clone_size: many; d_call: TRBD2; cdr3_nt: TGTGCCAGCAGGGGACTAGCGGGGGTTGGAGATACGCAGTATTTT; cdr3_aa: CASRGLAGVGDTQYF
v_call: TRBV20-1; cdr3_length: 15; j_call: TRBJ2-7; clone_size: many; d_call: TRBD2; cdr3_nt: TGCAGTGCTAGAAGGGGACTAGCGGGGGACTACGAGCAGTACTTC; cdr3_aa: CSARRGLAGDYEQYF
v_call: TRBV4-1; cdr3_length: 16; j_call: TRBJ1-3; clone_size: -; d_call: TRBD1; cdr3_nt: TGCGCCAGCAGCCAAGCAACCGGGACAGGTGGAAACACCATATATTTT; cdr3_aa: CASSQATGTGGNTIYF
v_call: TRBV7-6; cdr3_length: 17; j_call: TRBJ1-5; clone_size: many; d_call: -; cdr3_nt: TGTGCCAGCAGCTTAGAATCGGGGACCGGATTGCATCAGCCCCAGCATTTT; cdr3_aa: CASSLESGTGLHQPQHF
v_call: TRBV5-1; cdr3_length: 16; j_call: TRBJ2-3; clone_size: many; d_call: TRBD2; cdr3_nt: TGCGCCAGCAGATTCCTCGGCGGGGGGAGCACAGATACGCAGTATTTT; cdr3_aa: CASRFLGGGSTDTQYF
v_call: TRBV6-5; cdr3_length: 11; j_call: TRBJ1-2; clone_size: many; d_call: -; cdr3_nt: TGTGCCAGCAGTTACGGACATGGCTACACCTTC; cdr3_aa: CASSYGHGYTF
v_call: TRBV12-3/TRBV12-4; cdr3_length: 17; j_call: TRBJ1-2; clone_size: many; d_call: TRBD1; cdr3_nt: TGTGCCATCAGACAACAGACAGGGCCGACCTTTAAATATGGCTACACCTTC; cdr3_aa: CAIRQQTGPTFKYGYTF
v_call: TRBV7-9; cdr3_length: 16; j_call: TRBJ1-6; clone_size: many; d_call: TRBD1; cdr3_nt: TGTGCCAGCACCTCTGTGGGACAGGACTACAATTCACCCCTCCACTTT; cdr3_aa: CASTSVGQDYNSPLHF